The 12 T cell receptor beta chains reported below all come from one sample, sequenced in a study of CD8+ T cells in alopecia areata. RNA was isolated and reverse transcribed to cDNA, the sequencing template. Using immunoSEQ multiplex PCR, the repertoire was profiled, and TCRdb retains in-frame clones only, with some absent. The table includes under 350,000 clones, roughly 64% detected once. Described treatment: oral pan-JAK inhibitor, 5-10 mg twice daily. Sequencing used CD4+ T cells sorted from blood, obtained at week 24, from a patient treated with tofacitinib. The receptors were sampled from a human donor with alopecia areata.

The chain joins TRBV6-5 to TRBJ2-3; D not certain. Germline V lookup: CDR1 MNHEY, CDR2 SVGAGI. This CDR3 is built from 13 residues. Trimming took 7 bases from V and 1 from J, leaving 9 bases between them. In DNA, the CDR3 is TGTGCCAGCAAAGGGCCCGGCACAGATACGCAGTATTTT. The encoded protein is CASKGPGTDTQYF.

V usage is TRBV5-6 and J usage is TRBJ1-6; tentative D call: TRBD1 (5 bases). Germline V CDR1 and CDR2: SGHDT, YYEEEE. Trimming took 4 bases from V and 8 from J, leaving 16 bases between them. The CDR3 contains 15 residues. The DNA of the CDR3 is TGTGCCAGCAGCCTCCTGTCCAGGGCGGATTCACCCCTCCACTTT. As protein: CASSLLSRADSPLHF.

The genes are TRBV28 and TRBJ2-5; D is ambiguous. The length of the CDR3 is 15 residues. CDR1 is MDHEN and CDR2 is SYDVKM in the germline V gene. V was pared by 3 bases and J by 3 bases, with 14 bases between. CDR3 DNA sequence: TGTGCCAGCAGTTTCGACCGACAACGAGAAGAGACCCAGTACTTC. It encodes CASSFDRQREETQYF. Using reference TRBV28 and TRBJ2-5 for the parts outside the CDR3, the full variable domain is DVKVTQSSRYLVKRTGEKVFLECVQDMDHENMFWYRQDPGLGLRLIYFSYDVKMKEKGDIPEGYSVSREKKERFSLILESASTNQTSMYLCASSFDRQREETQYFGPGTRLLVL.

The CDR3 region has the DNA TGTGCCACCAGCAGAGATCTAATTTCACAGGGTTTCGCTAACTATGGCTACACCTTC. Protein: CATSRDLISQGFANYGYTF. The V call is TRBV15, the J call TRBJ1-2, with D perhaps matching TRBD1 (6 bases). Between the trimmed V and J ends, which lost 0 bases and 0 bases, there was a span of 20 bases. Germline V CDR1 and CDR2: LNHNV, YYDKDF (reference sequence). The CDR3 loop spans 19 amino acids. The whole variable domain, remainder taken from reference TRBV15 and TRBJ1-2, is DAMVIQNPRYQVTQFGKPVTLSCSQTLNHNVMYWYQQKSSQAPKLLFHYYDKDFNNEADTPDNFQSRRPNTSFCFLDIRSPGLGDTAMYLCATSRDLISQGFANYGYTFGSGTRLTVV.

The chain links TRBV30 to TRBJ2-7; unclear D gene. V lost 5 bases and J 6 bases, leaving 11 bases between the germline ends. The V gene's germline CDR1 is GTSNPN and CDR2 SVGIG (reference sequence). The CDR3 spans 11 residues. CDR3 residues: CAWWGSGEQYF. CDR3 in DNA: TGTGCCTGGTGGGGATCGGGCGAGCAGTACTTC.

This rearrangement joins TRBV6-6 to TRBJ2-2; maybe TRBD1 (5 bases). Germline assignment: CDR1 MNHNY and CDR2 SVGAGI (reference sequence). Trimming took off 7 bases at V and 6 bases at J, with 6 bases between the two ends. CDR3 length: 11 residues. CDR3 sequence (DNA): TGTGCCAGCATAGGGGCCGGGGAGCTGTTTTTT. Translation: CASIGAGELFF.

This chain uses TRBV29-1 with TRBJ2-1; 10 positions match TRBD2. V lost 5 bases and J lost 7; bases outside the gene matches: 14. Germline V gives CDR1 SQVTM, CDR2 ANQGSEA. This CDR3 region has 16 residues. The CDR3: CSVNGLAGGGENEQFF. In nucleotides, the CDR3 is TGCAGCGTTAATGGGTTAGCGGGGGGTGGAGAGAATGAGCAGTTCTTC.

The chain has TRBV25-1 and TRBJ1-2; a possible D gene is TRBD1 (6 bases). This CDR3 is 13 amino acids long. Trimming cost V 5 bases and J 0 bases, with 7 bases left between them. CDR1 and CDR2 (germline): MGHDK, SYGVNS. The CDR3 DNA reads TGTGCCAGCAGTCCAGGGGCTAACTATGGCTACACCTTC. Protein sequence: CASSPGANYGYTF.

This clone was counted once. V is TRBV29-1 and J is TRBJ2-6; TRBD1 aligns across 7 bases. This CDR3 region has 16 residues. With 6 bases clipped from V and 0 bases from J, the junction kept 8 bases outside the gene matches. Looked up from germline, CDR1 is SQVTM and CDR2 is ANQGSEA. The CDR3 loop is CSVAGQVVSGANVLTF. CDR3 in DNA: TGCAGCGTCGCCGGACAGGTAGTCTCTGGGGCCAACGTCCTGACTTTC.

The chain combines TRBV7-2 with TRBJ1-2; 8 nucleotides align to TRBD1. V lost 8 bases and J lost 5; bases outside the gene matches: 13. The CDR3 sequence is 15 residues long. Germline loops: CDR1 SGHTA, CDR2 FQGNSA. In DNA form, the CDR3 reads TGTGCCAGCGCCAATCGACAGGGGTGGGGTTATGGCTACACCTTC. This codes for CASANRQGWGYGYTF. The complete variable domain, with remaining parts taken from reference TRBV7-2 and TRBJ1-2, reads GAGVSQSPSNKVTEKGKDVELRCDPISGHTALYWYRQSLGQGLEFLIYFQGNSAPDKSGLPSDRFSAERTGGSVSTLTIQRTQQEDSAVYLCASANRQGWGYGYTFGSGTRLTVV.

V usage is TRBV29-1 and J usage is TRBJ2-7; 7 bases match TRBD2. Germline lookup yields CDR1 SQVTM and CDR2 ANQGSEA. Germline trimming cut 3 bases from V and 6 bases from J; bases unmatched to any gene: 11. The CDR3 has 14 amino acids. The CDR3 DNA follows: TGCAGCGTTGACCGCCGGGAGGCTCGGGGCGAGCAGTACTTC. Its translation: CSVDRREARGEQYF.

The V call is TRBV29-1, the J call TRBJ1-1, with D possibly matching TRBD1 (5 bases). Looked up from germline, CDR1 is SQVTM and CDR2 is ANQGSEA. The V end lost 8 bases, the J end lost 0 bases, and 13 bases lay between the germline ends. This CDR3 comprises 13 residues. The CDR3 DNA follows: TGCAGCTTGACGGGGGTGCTGAACACTGAAGCTTTCTTT. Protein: CSLTGVLNTEAFF.